This record covers a single T cell receptor (beta chain). Trimming removed 0 bases at V and 6 bases at J, with 6 bases between. The germline gives CDR1 MNHEY, CDR2 SVGAGI. This CDR3 has 13 residues. Extraction yielded at least 6 micrograms of total RNA per sample. These data originate in a study of blood T cells in healthy people across ages. The overall study: Through template switching, about one barcoded beta molecule was captured per two T cells, as measured in model experiments.

Next came a second PCR, run for roughly 6 to 11 cycles, which used a sample-barcoded 5' primer along with a J-beta primer mix. One entry per CDR3 protein results from TCRdb running MiXCR on the 5' RACE reads. The table lists approximately 830,000 distinct CDR3 sequences, around 68% of them singletons. The clonotype comes from a man aged 25 to 45 in good health. The sequenced material came from blood. The V gene is TRBV6-5, the J gene TRBJ2-4; possible D gene TRBD2, 6 bases. For the CDR3, the DNA is TGTGCCAGCAGTTACTCGGGGGGAAACATTCAGTACTTC. This codes for CASSYSGGNIQYF.